Sequencing of this T cell receptor (beta chain) was carried out in a study of T cell responses to AZD1222 COVID-19 vaccine. Whole-study findings and limits: The study identified only five or six AZD1222 recipients as seropositive at baseline. Spike-specific TCR breadth and depth went up after people got two AZD1222 doses. Donor demographics were predominantly white British with a female majority; clonal diversity may be underestimated.

Generated by immunoSEQ multiplex PCR, the TCRdb table keeps only in-frame clones and is missing some. The sample has some 150,000 clones; 80% to 90% are singletons. Trimming removed 1 base from V and 0 bases from J, with 3 bases in between. The CDR3 spans 13 residues. Details on this clone: The antigen is unknown.

The receptor's source is an adult in good health. The input for sequencing was peripheral blood, taken on day 0 of AZD1222 vaccination. The chain links TRBV12-3 or TRBV12-4 to TRBJ1-2; D is ambiguous. CDR3 sequence: CASSLDSNYGYTF. The CDR3 bases are TGTGCCAGCAGTTTAGACTCTAACTATGGCTACACCTTC.